Below are 4 T cell receptor beta chains sequenced from a single sample in a study of cytomegalovirus exposure and HLA in healthy donors. Primers for the PCR totalled 60 Vbeta and 13 Jbeta. Only in-frame clones appear in the TCRdb table, and some are missing; sequencing was by immunoSEQ multiplex PCR. The top ten hold 2% to 2.5% of the sample, which has over 110,000 clones, roughly 74% seen once. The source material was PBMCs. All receptors come from a woman aged 18 to 35 in good health and CMV-seropositive.

This clone showed up just a few times. This chain uses TRBV2 with TRBJ1-5; tentatively, D is TRBD1 (6 bases). Germline-derived CDR1 and CDR2 are SNHLY and FYNNEI. The CDR3 has 15 residues. With 2 bases removed from V and 7 bases from J, the gap between germline ends came to 15 bases. This CDR3 reads CASSEKGGVPQPQHF. CDR3 coding DNA: TGTGCCAGCAGTGAAAAAGGGGGAGTCCCCCAGCCCCAGCATTTT.

The CDR3 here is CASSPGGDRDSPLHF. In DNA, the CDR3 is TGCGCCAGCAGCCCTGGCGGGGACAGGGATTCACCCCTCCACTTT. V gene TRBV5-1 combines with J gene TRBJ1-6; 9 bases are shared with TRBD1. This CDR3 spans 15 amino acids. Germline-derived CDR1 and CDR2 are SGHRS and YFSETQ. V trimming: 4 bases; J trimming: 8 bases; junction bases outside the gene matches: 7.

This chain joins TRBV27 and TRBJ2-2, with a tentative D call TRBD2 (7 bases). CDR1 is MNHEY, CDR2 SMNVEV, per germline (reference sequence). V lost 3 bases, J lost 1 base, and 21 bases lay in between. CDR3 length: 19 amino acids. The CDR3 DNA reads as TGTGCCAGCAGTTTTCGTATTGGCGGGGGCGGTAGGAACACCGGGGAGCTGTTTTTT. It translates to CASSFRIGGGGRNTGELFF.

The chain is built from TRBV28 and TRBJ2-6; D gene ambiguous. V shed 6 bases and J shed 4 bases, with 4 bases lying between them. The CDR3 has 12 residues. Germline CDR1 and CDR2: MDHEN and SYDVKM. The CDR3 protein is CASRQGANVLTF. In nucleotides, the CDR3 is TGTGCCAGCAGGCAGGGGGCCAACGTCCTGACTTTC.